This TCR beta chain was recovered during a study of beta chain features in type 1 diabetes (dated by TCRdb to the late 2010s). Describing the broader study: Mean age, gender distribution, total cell number and subset yield were not different between patients and healthy donors. Across all samples, about 110 million sorted cells were examined, and cell number per subset correlated strongly with RNA yield. In the study, TCRB repertoires of sorted circulating CD4+ T cell subsets from recently diagnosed type 1 diabetes patients were compared with those of matched healthy donors. Whereas all 28 donors provided naive and central memory subsets, regulatory and stem cell-like memory subsets were isolated from just 8 patients and roughly 8 healthy donors.

In the case of this clone: This receptor's antigen is unknown. No much larger clone exists at a distance of one base, and base qualities are not known.

The High Capacity cDNA Reverse Transcription Kit was used to reverse transcribe all of the isolated RNA, meaning that expressed TCRB transcripts were what got sequenced. Naive, central memory and regulatory T cell samples underwent deep immunoSEQ sequencing, averaging roughly 3.3 million total reads per sample. After sorted cells were lysed in RLT buffer, RNA was extracted with DNase-treated RNeasy Micro or Mini kits, with the choice depending on cell number. To prevent cross-contamination, every cell subset was processed on its own, while patient and healthy donor samples were processed together. The immunoSEQ multiplex PCR was used to amplify TCRB sequences from cDNA, yielding 87-bp fragments that span the CDR3 region. Sequencing of the amplicons was performed on the Illumina HiSeq platform. Regarding the original processing steps: PCR bias was corrected computationally using synthetic template baselines, and reads within Hamming distance 2 were collapsed, with unmergeable singletons discarded. By aligning reads against IMGT, V, D and J genes, CDR3 length, and insertions or deletions at six rearrangement sites were assigned. Within each subset, clonotype counts were normalized to sorted cell number, after which true diversity and Gini coefficients were computed with the tcR R package. The overlap coefficient, calculated on TCRB nucleotide sequences, was used to quantify repertoire sharing. TCRdb mirrors the immuneACCESS table, restricted to in-frame sequences. Some clones are absent from its copies; in checked studies, under half trace to an unresolved V gene, and the reason for the others is unknown. The V and J calls and clone size were taken over from that table, and D and trimming were inferred from the DNA. This sample is represented by around 150,000 clones; approximately 10% of them were singletons. Roughly 0.7% of the sample is held by the ten biggest clonotypes.

A single peripheral blood draw of approximately 100 mL on average was collected from each donor into heparinised tubes. Using a panel that included CD45RO, CCR7, CD25, CD127, CD95 and CD27, naive, central memory, regulatory and stem cell-like memory CD4+ T cells were sorted on a BD FACSAria II. Every sorted population had a purity above 95%. PBMCs were isolated immediately by Lymphoprep density gradient centrifugation and stained directly without culture. Samples were stained and sorted in pairs, with one healthy donor and one patient per experiment, so that batch effects were minimized. Broad study findings and their caveats: PCR might favor shorter templates, but patient and control samples were amplified and corrected together, so any skew would affect both groups equally. HLA sub-analyses involved small numbers of individuals, so any influence of HLA type on TCRB rearrangement remained unresolved. At VDJ recombination sites, patients with type 1 diabetes made fewer insertions and deleted more nucleotides, a pattern implying thymic rearrangement abnormalities. In all four CD4+ subsets, TCRB CDR3 length was moderately but significantly shorter in type 1 diabetes patients. Sequencing cDNA rather than genomic DNA could over-represent highly expressing activated cells, although activation and CD3 levels did not differ between groups. Naive, central memory and regulatory TCRB repertoires appeared more similar among patients than among healthy donors.

CDR3 length: 16 amino acids, cysteine to phenylalanine. CDR3 DNA only is kept here, 48 bases in frame from base 1. Via the germline V gene, CDR1 is MGHRA and CDR2 YSYEKL. V has 5 bases trimmed and J has 4 bases trimmed; junction bases matching no gene number 9. The chain is encoded by TRBV4-1 joined to TRBJ1-5; 9 junctional bases match TRBD1. The specimen sequenced was central memory CD4+ T cells from blood. The clonotype originates from a woman in her twenties or thirties with type 1 diabetes. CDR3 protein: CASSSRLDRGNQPQHF. Here is the DNA: TGCGCCAGCAGCTCCCGCCTGGACAGGGGTAATCAGCCCCAGCATTTT.